One and the same sample provided the 5 T cell receptor beta chains below, sequenced in a study of blood T cell repertoires in COVID-19. Assay used: immunoSEQ multiplex PCR; TCRdb lists only in-frame clones, some missing. The top ten hold approximately 1.5% of the sample, which has tens of thousands of clones, roughly 90% seen once. Sequencing input: peripheral blood. The receptors here all came from a man in his sixties with acute or convalescent COVID-19.

J is TRBJ1-2 and V is TRBV7-9, with 9 bases aligning to TRBD1. The CDR3 has 15 residues. CDR1 is SEHNR, CDR2 FQNEAQ, per germline (reference sequence). J was trimmed by 2 bases and V by 1 base; bases with no gene match: 2. The DNA of the CDR3 is TGTGCCAGCAGCTTAGAACAGGGGGCGAACTATGGCTACACCTTC. Protein: CASSLEQGANYGYTF. Complete variable domain (other parts from reference TRBV7-9 and TRBJ1-2): DTGVSQNPRHKITKRGQNVTFRCDPISEHNRLYWYRQTLGQGPEFLTYFQNEAQLEKSRLLSDRFSAERPKGSFSTLEIQRTEQGDSAMYLCASSLEQGANYGYTFGSGTRLTVV.

The chain uses TRBV18 and TRBJ2-1; 8 bases line up with TRBD1. The germline CDR1 and CDR2 sequences are KGHSH and LQKENI. Germline trimming cut 4 bases from V and 0 bases from J; bases unmatched to any gene: 5. The CDR3 loop spans 16 amino acids. The CDR3 bases are TGTGCCAGCTCACGGGAACAGGGGGGCTCCTACAATGAGCAGTTCTTC. Its protein is CASSREQGGSYNEQFF. Filled out from reference TRBV18 and TRBJ2-1, the complete variable domain reads NAGVMQNPRHLVRRRGQEARLRCSPMKGHSHVYWYRQLPEEGLKFMVYLQKENIIDESGMPKERFSAEFPKEGPSILRIQQVVRGDSAAYFCASSREQGGSYNEQFFGPGTRLTVL.

J is TRBJ1-2 and V is TRBV4-1; no clear D. The germline gives CDR1 MGHRA, CDR2 YSYEKL. The germline V and J ends were trimmed by 2 bases and 4 bases, with 8 bases remaining between them. The CDR3 consists of 13 residues. CDR3 sequence: CASSQQEPYGYTF. The CDR3 DNA is TGCGCCAGCAGCCAACAGGAACCCTATGGCTACACCTTC.

V is TRBV5-1 and J is TRBJ1-5, with D unresolved. V dropped 0 bases and J dropped 0 bases, with 7 bases sitting between them. The CDR3 extends over 15 amino acids. Germline V gene lookup returns CDR1 SGHRS and CDR2 YFSETQ. The CDR3 sequence is CASSLAGNSNQPQHF. In DNA form, the CDR3 reads TGCGCCAGCAGCTTGGCCGGGAATAGCAATCAGCCCCAGCATTTT.

The CDR3, as DNA: TGTGCCAGCACTAAAACCATAGTTATGAACACTGAAGCTTTCTTT. The encoded protein is CASTKTIVMNTEAFF. The genes are TRBV11-1 and TRBJ1-1, with no clear D. This CDR3 is built from 15 residues. Trimming removed 7 bases from V and 0 bases from J, with 15 bases in between. Germline V gene sequence: CDR1 SGHAT, CDR2 FQDESV (reference sequence).